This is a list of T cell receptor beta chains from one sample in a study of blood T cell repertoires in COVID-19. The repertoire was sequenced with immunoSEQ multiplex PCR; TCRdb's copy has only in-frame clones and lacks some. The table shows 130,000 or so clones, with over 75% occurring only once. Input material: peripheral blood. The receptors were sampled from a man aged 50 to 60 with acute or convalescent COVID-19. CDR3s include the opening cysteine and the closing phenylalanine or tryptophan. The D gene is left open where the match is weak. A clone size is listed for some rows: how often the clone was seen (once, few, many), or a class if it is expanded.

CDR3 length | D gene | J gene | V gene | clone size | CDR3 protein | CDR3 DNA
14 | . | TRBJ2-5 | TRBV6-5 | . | CASSYSGVSETQYF | TGTGCCAGCAGTTACTCAGGGGTGAGCGAGACCCAGTACTTC
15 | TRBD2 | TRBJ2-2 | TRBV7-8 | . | CASSGLAGIAGELFF | TGTGCCAGCAGCGGACTAGCGGGAATCGCCGGGGAGCTGTTTTTT
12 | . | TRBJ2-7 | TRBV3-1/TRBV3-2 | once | CASSLPSDEQYF | TGTGCCAGCAGCCTACCGTCAGACGAGCAGTACTTC
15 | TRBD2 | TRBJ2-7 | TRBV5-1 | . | CARLGAGVAGDEQYF | TGCGCCAGACTCGGGGCGGGAGTAGCAGGCGACGAGCAGTACTTC
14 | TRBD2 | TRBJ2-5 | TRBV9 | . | CASARSGAQETQYF | TGTGCCAGCGCCAGGAGCGGGGCCCAAGAGACCCAGTACTTC
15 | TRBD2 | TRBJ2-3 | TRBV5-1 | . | CASSLSGEVPDTQYF | TGCGCCAGCAGCTTGAGCGGGGAAGTCCCAGATACGCAGTATTTT
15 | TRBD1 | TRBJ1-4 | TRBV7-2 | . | CASSLQTGRNEKLFF | TGTGCCAGCAGCTTACAGACAGGGAGAAATGAAAAACTGTTTTTT
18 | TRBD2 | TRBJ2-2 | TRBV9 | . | CASSVGLAATPNTGELFF | TGTGCCAGCAGCGTAGGGCTAGCGGCGACCCCGAACACCGGGGAGCTGTTTTTT
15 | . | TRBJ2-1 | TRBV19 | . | CASSTPGLLNNEQFF | TGTGCCAGTAGTACCCCCGGACTTCTTAACAATGAGCAGTTCTTC
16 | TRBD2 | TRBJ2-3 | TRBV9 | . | CASSVAPAGAEDTQYF | TGTGCCAGCAGCGTAGCTCCGGCGGGAGCTGAAGATACGCAGTATTTT
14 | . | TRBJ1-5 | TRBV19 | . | CASSIGTGSGPQHF | TGTGCCAGTAGTATCGGAACAGGGAGTGGGCCCCAGCATTTT
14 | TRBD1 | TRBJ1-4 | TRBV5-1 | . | CASSLNRGNEKLFF | TGCGCCAGCAGCTTAAACAGGGGGAATGAAAAACTGTTTTTT
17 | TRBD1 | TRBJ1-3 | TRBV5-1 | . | CASSSGTSGTGGNTIYF | TGCGCCAGCAGCTCTGGAACTTCCGGGACAGGGGGAAACACCATATATTTT
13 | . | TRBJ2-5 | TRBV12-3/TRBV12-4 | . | CASSQPPPGAQYF | TGTGCCAGCAGTCAACCCCCTCCGGGAGCCCAGTACTTC
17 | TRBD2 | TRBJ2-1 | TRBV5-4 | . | CASSYRTSGTPYNEQFF | TGTGCCAGCAGCTATAGGACTAGCGGGACCCCATACAATGAGCAGTTCTTC
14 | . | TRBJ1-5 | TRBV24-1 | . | CATSGSGTYQPQHF | TGTGCCACCAGTGGGTCAGGGACTTACCAGCCCCAGCATTTT
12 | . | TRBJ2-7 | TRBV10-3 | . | CAISMTVYEQYF | TGTGCCATCAGCATGACAGTCTACGAGCAGTACTTC
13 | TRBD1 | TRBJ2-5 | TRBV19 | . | CASTRDRGETQYF | TGTGCCAGTACCCGGGACAGGGGAGAGACCCAGTACTTC
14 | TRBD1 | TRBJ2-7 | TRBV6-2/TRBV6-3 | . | CASSPGLTGYEQYF | TGTGCCAGCAGCCCAGGCCTGACAGGGTACGAGCAGTACTTC
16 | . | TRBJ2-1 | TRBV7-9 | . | CASSLPPGHLSNEQFF | TGTGCCAGCAGCTTACCCCCGGGACACTTGAGTAATGAGCAGTTCTTC
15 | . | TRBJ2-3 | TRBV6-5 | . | CASSLAAASTDTQYF | TGTGCCAGCAGTTTAGCGGCAGCTAGCACAGATACGCAGTATTTT
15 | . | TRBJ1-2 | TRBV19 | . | CASHYSTGGNYGYTF | TGTGCCAGTCACTACTCGACAGGCGGGAACTATGGCTACACCTTC
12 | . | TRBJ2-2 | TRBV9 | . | CASSVYTGELFF | TGTGCCAGCAGCGTCTATACCGGGGAGCTGTTTTTT
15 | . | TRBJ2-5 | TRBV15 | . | CATSQERTVQETQYF | TGTGCCACCAGCCAAGAAAGGACAGTGCAAGAGACCCAGTACTTC
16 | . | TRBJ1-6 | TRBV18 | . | CASSPLAGKTGSPLHF | TGTGCCAGCTCACCACTGGCAGGGAAAACAGGTTCACCCCTCCACTTT
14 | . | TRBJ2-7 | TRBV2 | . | CASSDQVSSYEQYF | TGTGCCAGCAGTGACCAGGTTAGCTCCTACGAGCAGTACTTC
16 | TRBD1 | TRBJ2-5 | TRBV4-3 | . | CASSQDFAGGGETQYF | TGCGCCAGCAGCCAAGATTTCGCAGGGGGCGGCGAGACCCAGTACTTC
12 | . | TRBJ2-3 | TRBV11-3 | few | CASSFLGHTQYF | TGTGCCAGCAGCTTTCTTGGGCATACGCAGTATTTT
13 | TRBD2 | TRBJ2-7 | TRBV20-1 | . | CSASSGISYEQYF | TGCAGTGCTAGTAGCGGGATCTCCTACGAGCAGTACTTC
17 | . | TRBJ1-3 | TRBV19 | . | CASTPGGDMTYGNTIYF | TGTGCCAGTACCCCGGGGGGGGATATGACCTACGGAAACACCATATATTTT
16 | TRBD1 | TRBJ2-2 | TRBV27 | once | CASSNRQGAFTGELFF | TGTGCCAGCAGTAACCGTCAGGGGGCGTTCACCGGGGAGCTGTTTTTT
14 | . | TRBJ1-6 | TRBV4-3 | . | CASRFRQGSSPLHF | TGCGCCAGCCGCTTTAGGCAGGGGAGTTCACCCCTCCACTTT
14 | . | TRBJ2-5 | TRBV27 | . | CASSLRREQETQYF | TGTGCCAGCAGTTTGAGGCGGGAACAAGAGACCCAGTACTTC
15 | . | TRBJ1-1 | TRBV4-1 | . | CASSSLYGGSTEAFF | TGCGCCAGCAGCTCCCTTTATGGGGGGTCCACTGAAGCTTTCTTT
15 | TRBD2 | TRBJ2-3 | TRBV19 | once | CASSILAASTDTQYF | TGTGCCAGTAGTATTCTAGCGGCTAGCACAGATACGCAGTATTTT
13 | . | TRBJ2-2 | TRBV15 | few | CATSRPVTGELFF | TGTGCCACCAGCAGACCCGTTACCGGGGAGCTGTTTTTT
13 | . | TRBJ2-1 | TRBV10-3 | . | CAISAASYNEQFF | TGTGCCATCAGTGCGGCTAGTTACAATGAGCAGTTCTTC
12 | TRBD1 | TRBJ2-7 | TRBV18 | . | CASSGDSYEQYF | TGTGCCAGCTCAGGGGACAGCTACGAGCAGTACTTC
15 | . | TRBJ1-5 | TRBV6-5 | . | CASSYSIPNNQPQHF | TGTGCCAGCAGTTACTCAATCCCAAACAATCAGCCCCAGCATTTT
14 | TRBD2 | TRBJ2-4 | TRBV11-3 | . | CASSSGGSGNIQYF | TGTGCCAGCAGCTCGGGGGGAAGCGGAAACATTCAGTACTTC
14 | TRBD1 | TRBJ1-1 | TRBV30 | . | CAWRMDRKDTEAFF | TGTGCCTGGAGGATGGACAGGAAGGACACTGAAGCTTTCTTT
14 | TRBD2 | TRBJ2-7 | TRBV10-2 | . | CASRTSGSRSEQYF | TGCGCCAGTAGGACTAGCGGGAGTCGTAGCGAGCAGTACTTC
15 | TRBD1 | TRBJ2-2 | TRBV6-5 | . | CASSWVTGDPGELFF | TGTGCCAGCAGTTGGGTGACAGGGGACCCCGGGGAGCTGTTTTTT
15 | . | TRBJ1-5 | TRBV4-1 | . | CASSQVGGSNQPQHF | TGCGCCAGCAGCCAAGTAGGGGGTAGCAATCAGCCCCAGCATTTT
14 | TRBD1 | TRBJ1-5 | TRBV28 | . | CASSSHRGNQPQHF | TGTGCCAGCAGTTCCCACAGGGGGAATCAGCCCCAGCATTTT
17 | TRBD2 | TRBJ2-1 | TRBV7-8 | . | CASSPGIGRGGYNEQFF | TGTGCCAGCAGCCCCGGGATTGGGCGGGGGGGGTACAATGAGCAGTTCTTC
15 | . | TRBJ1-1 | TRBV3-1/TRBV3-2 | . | CASSSALGRNTEAFF | TGTGCCAGCAGCAGCGCGCTAGGGAGGAACACTGAAGCTTTCTTT
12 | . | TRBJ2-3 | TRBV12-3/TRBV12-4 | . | CASSPGTDTQYF | TGTGCCAGCAGCCCGGGGACAGATACGCAGTATTTT
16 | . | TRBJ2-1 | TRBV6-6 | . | CASSYSGGNSYNEQFF | TGTGCCAGCAGTTACTCCGGCGGGAACTCCTACAATGAGCAGTTCTTC
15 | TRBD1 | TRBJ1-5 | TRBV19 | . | CASSGNRGLGKPQHF | TGTGCCAGTAGTGGAAACAGGGGGCTTGGTAAGCCCCAGCATTTT
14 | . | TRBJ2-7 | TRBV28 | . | CASSSRDSHYEQYF | TGTGCCAGCAGTTCCCGGGACTCCCATTACGAGCAGTACTTC
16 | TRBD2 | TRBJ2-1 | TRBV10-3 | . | CAISGTSENSYNEQFF | TGTGCCATCAGCGGGACTAGCGAAAACTCCTACAATGAGCAGTTCTTC